This T cell receptor beta chain was identified in a study of T cell responses to AZD1222 COVID-19 vaccine. Study overall: Second doses were pooled across both intervals (about 4 or about 12 weeks).

Looked up from germline, CDR1 is MNHEY and CDR2 is SMNVEV (reference sequence). This CDR3 is 15 amino acids long. Trimming shortened V by 2 bases and J by 0 bases, and 10 bases separated the two germline ends. Whole-study results and caveats: Among vaccine-associated CD4 TCRs, coverage spanned spike, with dominance at 160-218 and 743-854. Increased Spike-specific TCR breadth and depth were observed after two AZD1222 doses.

As regards this clone: Its antigen is not identified.

Assay: immunoSEQ multiplex PCR; the TCRdb copy retains only in-frame clones and omits some. In the table there are under 200,000 clones, 94% of which are singletons. This receptor was obtained from an adult in good health. This chain links TRBV27 with TRBJ1-2, with D hard to call. The starting material was peripheral blood, obtained on day 0 of AZD1222 vaccination. The CDR3 loop reads CASSLGGSANYGYTF. The CDR3, as DNA: TGTGCCAGCAGTTTAGGAGGGTCGGCTAACTATGGCTACACCTTC.